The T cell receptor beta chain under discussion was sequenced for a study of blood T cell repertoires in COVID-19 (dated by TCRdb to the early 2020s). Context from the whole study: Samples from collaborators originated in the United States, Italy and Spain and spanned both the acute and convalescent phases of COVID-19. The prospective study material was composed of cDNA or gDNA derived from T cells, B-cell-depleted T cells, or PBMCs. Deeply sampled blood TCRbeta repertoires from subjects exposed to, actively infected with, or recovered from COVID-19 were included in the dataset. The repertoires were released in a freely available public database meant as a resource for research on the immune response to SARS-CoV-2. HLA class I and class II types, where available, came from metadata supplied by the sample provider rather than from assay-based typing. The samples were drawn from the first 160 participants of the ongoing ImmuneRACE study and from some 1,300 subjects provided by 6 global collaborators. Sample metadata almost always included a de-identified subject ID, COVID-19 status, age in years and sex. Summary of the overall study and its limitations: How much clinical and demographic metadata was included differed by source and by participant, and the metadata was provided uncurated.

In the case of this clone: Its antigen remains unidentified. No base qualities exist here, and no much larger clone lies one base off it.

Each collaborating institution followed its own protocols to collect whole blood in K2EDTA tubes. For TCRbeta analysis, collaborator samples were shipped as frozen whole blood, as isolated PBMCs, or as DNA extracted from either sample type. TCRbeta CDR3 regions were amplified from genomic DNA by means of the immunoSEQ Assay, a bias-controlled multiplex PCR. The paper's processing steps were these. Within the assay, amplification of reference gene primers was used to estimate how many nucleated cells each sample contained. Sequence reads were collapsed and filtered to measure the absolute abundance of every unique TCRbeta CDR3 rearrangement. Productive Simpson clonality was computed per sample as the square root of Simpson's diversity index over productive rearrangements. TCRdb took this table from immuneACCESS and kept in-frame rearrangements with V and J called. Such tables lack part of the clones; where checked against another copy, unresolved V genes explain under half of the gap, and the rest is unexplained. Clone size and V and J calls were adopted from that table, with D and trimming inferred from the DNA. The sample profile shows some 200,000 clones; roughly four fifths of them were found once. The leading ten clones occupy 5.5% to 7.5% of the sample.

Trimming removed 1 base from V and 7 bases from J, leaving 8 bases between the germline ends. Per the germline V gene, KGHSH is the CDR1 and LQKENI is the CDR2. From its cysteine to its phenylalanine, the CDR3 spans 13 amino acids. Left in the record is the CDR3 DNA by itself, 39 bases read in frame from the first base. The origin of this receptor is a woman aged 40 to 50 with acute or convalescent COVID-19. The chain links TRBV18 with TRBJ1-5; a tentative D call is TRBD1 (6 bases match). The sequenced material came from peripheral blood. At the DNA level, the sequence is TGTGCCAGCTCACCACGGACAGACCAGCCCCAGCATTTT. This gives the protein CASSPRTDQPQHF.